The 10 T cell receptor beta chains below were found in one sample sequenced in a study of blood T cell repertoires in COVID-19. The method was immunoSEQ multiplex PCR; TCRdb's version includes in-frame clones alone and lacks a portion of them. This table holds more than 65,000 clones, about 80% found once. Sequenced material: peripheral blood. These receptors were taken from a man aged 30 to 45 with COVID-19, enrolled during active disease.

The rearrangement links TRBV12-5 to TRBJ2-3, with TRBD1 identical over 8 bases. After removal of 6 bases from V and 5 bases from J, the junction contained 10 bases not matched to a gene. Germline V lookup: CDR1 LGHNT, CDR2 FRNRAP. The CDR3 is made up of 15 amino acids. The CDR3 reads CASGSGQGNRDTQYF. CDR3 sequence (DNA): TGTGCTAGTGGCTCAGGACAGGGAAATCGAGATACGCAGTATTTT.

For the CDR3, the DNA is TGTGCCAGCAGCTTTACAGAAAACACCATATATTTT. Translated, it gives CASSFTENTIYF. The chain has TRBV11-2 and TRBJ1-3; D remains ambiguous. This CDR3 region has 12 residues. Germline lookup yields CDR1 SGHAT and CDR2 FQNNGV. The V and J ends lost 3 bases and 6 bases respectively, with 6 bases between them. The whole variable domain, remainder taken from reference TRBV11-2 and TRBJ1-3, is EAGVAQSPRYKIIEKRQSVAFWCNPISGHATLYWYQQILGQGPKLLIQFQNNGVVDDSQLPKDRFSAERLKGVDSTLKIQPAKLEDSAVYLCASSFTENTIYFGEGSWLTVV.

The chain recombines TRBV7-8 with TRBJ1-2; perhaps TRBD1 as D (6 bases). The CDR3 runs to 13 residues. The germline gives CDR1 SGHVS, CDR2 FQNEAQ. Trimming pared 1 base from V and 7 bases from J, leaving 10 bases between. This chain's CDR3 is CASSLGGQSGYTF. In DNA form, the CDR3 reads TGTGCCAGCAGCTTAGGGGGGCAGAGTGGCTACACCTTC.

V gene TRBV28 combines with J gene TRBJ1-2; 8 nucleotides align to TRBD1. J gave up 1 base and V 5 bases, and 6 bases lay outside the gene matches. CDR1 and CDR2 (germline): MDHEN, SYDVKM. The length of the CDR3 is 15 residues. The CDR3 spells CASSDQGAVNYGYTF. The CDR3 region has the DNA TGTGCCAGCAGTGACCAGGGGGCTGTTAACTATGGCTACACCTTC.

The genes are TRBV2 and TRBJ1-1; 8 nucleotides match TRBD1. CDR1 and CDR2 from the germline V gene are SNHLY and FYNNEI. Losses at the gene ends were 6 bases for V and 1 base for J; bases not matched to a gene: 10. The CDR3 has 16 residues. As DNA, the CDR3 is TGTGCCAGCAGGGACAGGGAGTTTAGCGAGAACACTGAAGCTTTCTTT. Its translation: CASRDREFSENTEAFF. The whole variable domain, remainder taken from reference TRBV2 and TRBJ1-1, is EPEVTQTPSHQVTQMGQEVILRCVPISNHLYFYWYRQILGQKVEFLVSFYNNEISEKSEIFDDQFSVERPDGSNFTLKIRSTKLEDSAMYFCASRDREFSENTEAFFGQGTRLTVV.

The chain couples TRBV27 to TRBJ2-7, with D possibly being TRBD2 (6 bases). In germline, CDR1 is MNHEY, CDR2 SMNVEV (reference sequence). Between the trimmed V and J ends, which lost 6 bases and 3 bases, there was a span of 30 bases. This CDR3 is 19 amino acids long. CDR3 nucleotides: TGTGCCAGCAGCAACTTCAGGTCCTACGGGAGCAGACGGAGCTACGAGCAGTACTTC. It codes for CASSNFRSYGSRRSYEQYF.

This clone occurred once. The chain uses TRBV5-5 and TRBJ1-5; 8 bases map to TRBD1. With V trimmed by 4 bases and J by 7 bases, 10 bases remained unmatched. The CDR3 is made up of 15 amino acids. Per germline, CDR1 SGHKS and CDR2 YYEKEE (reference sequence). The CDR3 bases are TGTGCCAGCAGCCCTGGGACAGGAAGAAACCAGCCCCAGCATTTT. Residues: CASSPGTGRNQPQHF. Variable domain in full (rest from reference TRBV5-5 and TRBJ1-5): DAGVTQSPTHLIKTRGQQVTLRCSPISGHKSVSWYQQVLGQGPQFIFQYYEKEERGRGNFPDRFSARQFPNYSSELNVNALLLGDSALYLCASSPGTGRNQPQHFGDGTRLSIL.

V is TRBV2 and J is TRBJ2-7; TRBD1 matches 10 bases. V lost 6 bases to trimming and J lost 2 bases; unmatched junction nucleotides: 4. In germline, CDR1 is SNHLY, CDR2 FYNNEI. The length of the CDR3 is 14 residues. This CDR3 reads CASSRGQGAYEQYF. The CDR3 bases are TGTGCCAGCAGCCGAGGACAGGGGGCCTACGAGCAGTACTTC. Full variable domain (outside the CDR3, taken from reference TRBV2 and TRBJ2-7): EPEVTQTPSHQVTQMGQEVILRCVPISNHLYFYWYRQILGQKVEFLVSFYNNEISEKSEIFDDQFSVERPDGSNFTLKIRSTKLEDSAMYFCASSRGQGAYEQYFGPGTRLTVT.

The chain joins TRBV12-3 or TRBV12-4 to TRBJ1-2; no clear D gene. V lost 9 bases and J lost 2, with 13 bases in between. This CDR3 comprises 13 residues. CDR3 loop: CASSVDVNYGYTF. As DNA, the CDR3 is TGTGCCAGTAGCGTGGACGTGAACTATGGCTACACCTTC.

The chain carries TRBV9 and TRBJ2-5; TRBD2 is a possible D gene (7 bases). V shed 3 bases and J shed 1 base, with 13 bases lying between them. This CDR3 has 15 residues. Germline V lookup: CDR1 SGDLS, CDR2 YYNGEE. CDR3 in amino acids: CASSGGGNSQETQYF. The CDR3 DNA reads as TGTGCCAGCAGCGGGGGGGGCAATAGCCAAGAGACCCAGTACTTC.